This entry lists 2 T cell receptor beta chains sequenced from one sample in a study of blood T cell repertoires in COVID-19. Assay: immunoSEQ multiplex PCR; the TCRdb copy retains only in-frame clones and omits some. The sample yields fewer than 100,000 clones, 75% to 95% seen once. The specimen was peripheral blood. The receptor set was obtained from a woman of 80 years or more with acute or convalescent COVID-19.

The rearrangement links TRBV27 to TRBJ2-7; the D gene is possibly TRBD2 (7 bases). The germline CDR1 and CDR2 sequences are MNHEY and SMNVEV (reference sequence). Trimming cost V 2 bases and J 1 base, with 21 bases left between them. The CDR3 is made up of 18 amino acids. The CDR3 spells CASSLGGRQATVSYEQYF. CDR3 DNA sequence: TGTGCCAGCAGTTTAGGCGGGAGACAGGCGACCGTGTCCTACGAGCAGTACTTC.

V gene TRBV3-1 (or the pseudogene TRBV3-2) combines with J gene TRBJ2-1; a possible D gene is TRBD2 (5 bases). The V end was cut by 2 bases, the J end by 7 bases, with 9 bases between. CDR1 and CDR2 (germline): LGHDT, YNNKEL (reference sequence). The CDR3 loop spans 13 amino acids. This chain's CDR3 is CASSQRERNEQFF. CDR3 bases: TGTGCCAGCAGCCAAAGGGAGCGAAATGAGCAGTTCTTC.